In this sample, the clone carrying this TCR beta chain turned up many times. TCRdb itself ran the RT-PCR reads through MiXCR, one entry per CDR3 protein. The sample yields under 800,000 distinct CDR3 sequences, over 11% seen once. This sample is part of a study of response to subunit inactivated influenza vaccine. V shed 4 bases, J shed 5 bases, and the junction held 3 bases outside the gene matches. The CDR3 runs to 13 residues. Germline lookup yields CDR1 WSHSY and CDR2 SAAADI. The receptor was derived from a man aged 50-59 years who received an inactivated influenza vaccine. The specimen was PBMCs from blood, collected 14 days before vaccination. This chain links TRBV10-2 with TRBJ2-5, with 8 bases matching TRBD1. CDR3 nucleotide sequence: TGCGCCAGCAGTGTCGCAGGGGGCGAGACCCAGTACTTC. Protein product: CASSVAGGETQYF.